The clone carrying this TCR beta chain was detected a few times. TCRdb's copy holds only in-frame clones and misses some; the assay was immunoSEQ multiplex PCR. The profile covers some 270,000 clones, with 75% to 85% appearing a single time and approximately 9.6% taken by the ten largest. Germline CDR1 reads SGHDT; CDR2 reads YYEEEE. The CDR3 extends over 14 amino acids. Trimming took off 5 bases at V and 5 bases at J, with 16 bases between the two ends. Clinical history reported by participants formed the basis on which cohorts were assigned. This specimen belongs to a study of blood T cell repertoires in COVID-19. Study background: The analysed material was cDNA or gDNA that came from T cells, B-cell-depleted T cells, or PBMCs.

The sequenced sample consisted of PBMCs or T cells enriched from blood (not recorded which). The chain carries TRBV5-6 and TRBJ1-2; a weak D match, TRBD1 (5 bases). The source of this sequence is a woman between 50 and 59 years old with acute COVID-19. In DNA, the CDR3 is TGTGCCAGCAGTGCGCAGGGTTTCGTATATGGCTACACCTTC. It is translated as CASSAQGFVYGYTF.